This is a list of T cell receptor beta chains from one sample in a study of response to subunit inactivated influenza vaccine. From the RT-PCR reads, TCRdb called clonotypes with MiXCR, one entry per CDR3 protein. The table lists around 150,000 distinct CDR3 sequences, approximately 11% of them singletons. The material was non-naive T cells sorted from PBMCs, obtained about 6 weeks after vaccination. The receptors were sampled from a man aged 45-65 years who received an inactivated influenza vaccine. Each CDR3 is given with its conserved first and last residue. A D gene is named only where the DNA matches it firmly. Rows may omit the clone size; those that give it use once, few, many or a size class.

j_call | v_call | d_call | cdr3_length | clone_size | cdr3_nt | cdr3_aa
TRBJ2-3 | TRBV20-1 | . | 14 | few | TGCAGTGCTAGAGATACTAGCTTCACAGATACGCAGTATTTT | CSARDTSFTDTQYF
TRBJ2-1 | TRBV3-1 | TRBD2 | 12 | . | TGTGCCAGCAGGGCTAGCGGGGGCGAGCAGTTCTTC | CASRASGGEQFF
TRBJ2-1 | TRBV7-2 | TRBD2 | 15 | many | TGTGCCAGCAGCTCGACTAGCGGGGGGCACAATGAGCAGTTCTTC | CASSSTSGGHNEQFF
TRBJ2-3 | TRBV6-1 | TRBD2 | 14 | . | TGTGCCAGCAGTGTAGCGGGAGGCACAGATACGCAGTATTTT | CASSVAGGTDTQYF
TRBJ2-3 | TRBV11-2 | . | 13 | . | TGTGCCAGCAGCCGGGACTGGCGGGATACGCAGTATTTT | CASSRDWRDTQYF
TRBJ2-2 | TRBV7-8 | . | 15 | . | TGTGCCAGCAGCCTAGGAACGGTCGACACCGGGGAGCTGTTTTTT | CASSLGTVDTGELFF
TRBJ1-2 | TRBV12-3/TRBV12-4 | . | 13 | many | TGTGCCAGCAGTTTAGGGCGCACGGGTGGCTACACCTTC | CASSLGRTGGYTF
TRBJ2-2 | TRBV28 | . | 12 | many | TGTGCCCACCAAGACAACACCGGGGAGCTGTTTTTT | CAHQDNTGELFF
TRBJ1-2 | TRBV28 | . | 15 | few | TGTGCCAGCAGTTTTGGGGTTAAAGCTAACTATGGCTACACCTTC | CASSFGVKANYGYTF
TRBJ2-7 | TRBV12-3/TRBV12-4 | . | 11 | many | TGTGCCAGCAGCGAAAGCTACGAGCAGTACTTC | CASSESYEQYF
TRBJ2-2 | TRBV4-1 | TRBD1 | 15 | many | TGCGCCAGCAGCATACAGGGGGCGGACACCGGGGAGCTGTTTTTT | CASSIQGADTGELFF
TRBJ1-1 | TRBV4-2 | . | 14 | few | TGTGCCAGCAGCCAAGATGTAGTGAACACTGAAGCTTTCTTT | CASSQDVVNTEAFF
TRBJ2-4 | TRBV27 | . | 14 | many | TGTGCCAGCAGCCAGGGACTCCAACAAAACATTCAGTACTTC | CASSQGLQQNIQYF
TRBJ1-2 | TRBV3-1 | TRBD1 | 14 | . | TGTGCCAGCAGAGAATCCGGGACAGCCTATGGCTACACCTTC | CASRESGTAYGYTF
TRBJ2-3 | TRBV20-1 | . | 12 | . | TGCAGTGCTAGATACGGGACAGATACGCAGTATTTT | CSARYGTDTQYF
TRBJ2-7 | TRBV9 | TRBD1 | 14 | . | TGTGCCAGCAGCGGGACAGGGGGGACCTACGAGCAGTACTTC | CASSGTGGTYEQYF
TRBJ2-7 | TRBV20-1 | TRBD2 | 14 | many | TGCAGTGCCGGTTCGACTAGCGGGCGTTACGAGCAGTACTTC | CSAGSTSGRYEQYF
TRBJ2-3 | TRBV20-1 | . | 13 | few | TGCAGTGCTAGAGATCCCAATGCAGATACGCAGTATTTT | CSARDPNADTQYF
TRBJ2-7 | TRBV5-1 | . | 12 | few | TGCGCCAGCAGCTTGGGGGCCCCCGAGCAGTACTTC | CASSLGAPEQYF